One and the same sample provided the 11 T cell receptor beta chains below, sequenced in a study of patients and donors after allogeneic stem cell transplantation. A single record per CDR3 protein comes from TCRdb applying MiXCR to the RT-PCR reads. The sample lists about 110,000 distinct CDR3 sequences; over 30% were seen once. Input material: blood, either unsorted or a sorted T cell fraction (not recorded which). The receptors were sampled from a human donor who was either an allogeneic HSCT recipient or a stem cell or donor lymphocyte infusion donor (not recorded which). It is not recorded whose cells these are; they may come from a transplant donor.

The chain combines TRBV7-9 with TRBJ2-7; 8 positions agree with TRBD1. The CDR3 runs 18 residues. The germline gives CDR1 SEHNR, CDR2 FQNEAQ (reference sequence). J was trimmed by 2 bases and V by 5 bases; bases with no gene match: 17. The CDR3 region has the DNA TGTGCCAGCAGCACCCCCCTGGTCCCGGGACAGGCGACCTACGAGCAGTACTTC. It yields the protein CASSTPLVPGQATYEQYF. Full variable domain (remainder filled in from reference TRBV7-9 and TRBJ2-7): DTGVSQNPRHKITKRGQNVTFRCDPISEHNRLYWYRQTLGQGPEFLTYFQNEAQLEKSRLLSDRFSAERPKGSFSTLEIQRTEQGDSAMYLCASSTPLVPGQATYEQYFGPGTRLTVT.

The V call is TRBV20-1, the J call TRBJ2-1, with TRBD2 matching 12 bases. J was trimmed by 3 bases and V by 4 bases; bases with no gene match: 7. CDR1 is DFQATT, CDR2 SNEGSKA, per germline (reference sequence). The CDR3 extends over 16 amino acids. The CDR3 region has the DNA TGCAGTGCTACCCCGACTAGCGGGAGTTACTACAATGAGCAGTTCTTC. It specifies CSATPTSGSYYNEQFF.

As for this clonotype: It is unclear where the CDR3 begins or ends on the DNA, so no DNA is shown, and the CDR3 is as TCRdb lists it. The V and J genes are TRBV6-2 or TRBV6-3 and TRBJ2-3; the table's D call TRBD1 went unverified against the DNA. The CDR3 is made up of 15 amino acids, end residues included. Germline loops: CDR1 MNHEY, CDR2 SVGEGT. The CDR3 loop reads CASSSSDRRPDTQYF.

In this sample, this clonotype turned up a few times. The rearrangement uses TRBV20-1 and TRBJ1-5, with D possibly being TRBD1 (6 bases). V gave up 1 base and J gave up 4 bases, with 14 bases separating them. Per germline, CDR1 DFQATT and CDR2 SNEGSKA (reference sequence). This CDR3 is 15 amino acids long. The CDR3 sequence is CSARGSPRGNQPQHF. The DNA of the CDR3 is TGCAGTGCTAGAGGCAGCCCCAGGGGAAATCAGCCCCAGCATTTT.

CDR3 sequence (DNA): TGTGCCAGCAGTTACTCGAACTACAGGGGTCGGGAGACCCAGTACTTC. Its protein is CASSYSNYRGRETQYF. The rearrangement joins TRBV6-5 to TRBJ2-5; 7 bases line up with TRBD1. The CDR3 is made up of 16 amino acids. The V gene end was trimmed by 0 bases and the J gene end by 5 bases; junction bases not matched to a gene: 9. CDR1 and CDR2 (germline): MNHEY, SVGAGI.

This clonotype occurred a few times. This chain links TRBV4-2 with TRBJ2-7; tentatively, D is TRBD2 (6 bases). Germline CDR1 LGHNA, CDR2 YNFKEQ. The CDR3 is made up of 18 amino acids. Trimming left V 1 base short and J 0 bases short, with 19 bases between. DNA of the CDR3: TGTGCCAGCAGCCAAGGCGTCGGAGTAGCGGTAAGCTCCTACGAGCAGTACTTC. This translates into CASSQGVGVAVSSYEQYF.

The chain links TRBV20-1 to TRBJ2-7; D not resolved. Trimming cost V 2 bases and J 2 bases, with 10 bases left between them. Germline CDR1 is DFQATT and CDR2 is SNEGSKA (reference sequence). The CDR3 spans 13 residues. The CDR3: CSARRASPYEQYF. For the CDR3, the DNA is TGCAGTGCTAGAAGAGCTTCCCCCTACGAGCAGTACTTC.

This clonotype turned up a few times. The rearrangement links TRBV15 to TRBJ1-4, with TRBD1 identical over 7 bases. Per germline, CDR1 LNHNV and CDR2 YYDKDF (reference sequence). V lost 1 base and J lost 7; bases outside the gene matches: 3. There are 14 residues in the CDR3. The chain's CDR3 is CATSRVTGREKLFF. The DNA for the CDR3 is TGTGCCACCAGCAGAGTGACAGGGCGTGAAAAACTGTTTTTT.

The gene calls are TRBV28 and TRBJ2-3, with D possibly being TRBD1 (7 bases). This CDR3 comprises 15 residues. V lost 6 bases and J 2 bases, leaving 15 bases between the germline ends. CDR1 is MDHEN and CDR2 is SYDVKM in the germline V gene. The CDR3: CASREGAGSTDTQYF. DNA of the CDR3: TGTGCCAGCAGGGAGGGGGCAGGTTCCACAGATACGCAGTATTTT.

The CDR3 nucleotides are TGCGCCAGCAGCCAAATAGGGGGTTCTGGAGAGACCCAGTACTTC. It is translated as CASSQIGGSGETQYF. The rearrangement uses TRBV4-3 and TRBJ2-5; a weak D match, TRBD1 (6 bases). The V gene lost 2 bases and the J gene lost 4 bases, with 14 bases spanning the gap. The CDR3 length is 15 residues. The germline CDR1 and CDR2 sequences are LGHNA and YSLEER.

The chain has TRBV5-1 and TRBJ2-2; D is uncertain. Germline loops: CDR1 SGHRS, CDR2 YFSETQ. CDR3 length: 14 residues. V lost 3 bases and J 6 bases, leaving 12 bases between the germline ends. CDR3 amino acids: CASSSWTTPGELFF. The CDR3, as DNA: TGCGCCAGCAGCTCTTGGACCACGCCCGGGGAGCTGTTTTTT.